This entry lists 9 T cell receptor beta chains sequenced from one sample in a study of shared clonotypes between healthy human individuals (dated by TCRdb to the early 2020s). Preparation of the library involved the immunoSEQ multiplex PCR assay. Entries here come from immuneACCESS through TCRdb and include only in-frame sequences with V and J called. Some clones fail to appear in such tables; in the studies checked, an unresolved V gene covers under half of the shortfall, and the cause of the remainder is unknown. The sample records a few hundred thousand clones, roughly 97% of which are singletons. Jointly, the top ten make up around 0.057% of the sample. Sequencing was carried out using naive CD4+ T cells sorted from blood. The meaning of the sample's cell subset or site label: CD45RA+ positively selected. The origin of the receptors is a woman aged 25 to 39 in good health.

The V and J genes are TRBV29-1 and TRBJ2-5; D is undetermined. The CDR3 contains 13 residues. The V end was cut by 7 bases, the J end by 5 bases, with 17 bases between. Germline CDR1 and CDR2: SQVTM and ANQGSEA. CDR3 in amino acids: CSAGSSQIETQYF. For the CDR3, the DNA is TGCAGCGCCGGTTCGTCCCAAATCGAGACCCAGTACTTC.

The chain couples TRBV9 to TRBJ2-1, with D perhaps matching TRBD1 (6 bases). The CDR3 consists of 15 residues. Trimming pared 4 bases from V and 0 bases from J, leaving 11 bases between. CDR1 and CDR2 (germline): SGDLS, YYNGEE. CDR3 loop: CASSRLDSSYNEQFF. DNA of the CDR3: TGTGCCAGCAGCAGACTGGACAGCTCCTACAATGAGCAGTTCTTC.

This clone appeared once. The V and J genes are TRBV14 and TRBJ2-2; TRBD2 is a possible D gene (6 bases). CDR3 length: 16 amino acids. Between the trimmed V and J ends, which lost 3 bases and 2 bases, there was a span of 13 bases. Per germline, CDR1 SGHDN and CDR2 FVKESK. The CDR3 sequence is CASSHRTNPNTGELFF. CDR3 in DNA: TGTGCCAGCAGCCATCGGACTAACCCCAACACCGGGGAGCTGTTTTTT.

The gene calls are TRBV28 and TRBJ1-6; D ambiguous. The CDR3 totals 13 residues. Deletions cut 4 bases from V and 7 bases from J, with 8 bases between. The germline V gene has CDR1 MDHEN and CDR2 SYDVKM. The CDR3 sequence is CASSSQPNSPLHF. DNA of the CDR3: TGTGCCAGCAGTTCCCAGCCGAATTCACCCCTCCACTTT.

V gene TRBV7-2 combines with J gene TRBJ2-5; perhaps TRBD2 as D (6 bases). This CDR3 comprises 14 residues. V lost 3 bases, J lost 2 bases, and 10 bases lay in between. CDR1 is SGHTA and CDR2 is FQGNSA in the germline V gene. In nucleotides, the CDR3 is TGTGCCAGCAGCTTGGGCGGGACTCAAGAGACCCAGTACTTC. Its protein product is CASSLGGTQETQYF. The whole variable domain, remainder taken from reference TRBV7-2 and TRBJ2-5, is GAGVSQSPSNKVTEKGKDVELRCDPISGHTALYWYRQSLGQGLEFLIYFQGNSAPDKSGLPSDRFSAERTGGSVSTLTIQRTQQEDSAVYLCASSLGGTQETQYFGPGTRLLVL.

This clone has a single count. This chain connects TRBV30 to TRBJ1-6; D remains unclear. In germline, CDR1 is GTSNPN, CDR2 SVGIG (reference sequence). V was clipped by 2 bases and J by 5 bases, with 10 bases between them. The CDR3 is made up of 14 amino acids. The CDR3 sequence is CAWSNGENNSPLHF. CDR3 bases: TGTGCCTGGAGTAATGGGGAGAATAATTCACCCCTCCACTTT.

The chain combines TRBV7-2 with TRBJ2-7, with D possibly TRBD2 on 6 matching bases. V gave up 1 base and J gave up 7 bases, with 14 bases separating them. In germline, CDR1 is SGHTA, CDR2 FQGNSA. This CDR3 is built from 14 residues. The CDR3 DNA reads as TGTGCCAGCAGCTTAGTCAATGGGGGGAGGGAGCAGTACTTC. Translated: CASSLVNGGREQYF.

The chain combines TRBV7-6 with TRBJ2-2, with D tentatively TRBD1 or TRBD2 (6 bases each). Trimming removed 7 bases at V and 6 bases at J, with 15 bases between. The CDR3 is 14 amino acids. Germline V gives CDR1 SGHVS, CDR2 FNYEAQ. In DNA form, the CDR3 reads TGTGCCAGCACCAACCCGGGGGCGGCCGGGGAGCTGTTTTTT. Encoded protein: CASTNPGAAGELFF.

This chain links TRBV11-2 with TRBJ2-5, with TRBD2 matching over 10 bases. V lost 6 bases and J lost 5; bases outside the gene matches: 3. Per the germline V gene, CDR1 is SGHAT and CDR2 is FQNNGV. This CDR3 has 13 amino acids. The CDR3 reads CASRTSGRETQYF. As DNA, the CDR3 is TGTGCCAGCAGGACTAGCGGGCGTGAGACCCAGTACTTC.